Listed here are 32 T cell receptor beta chains from one sample, sequenced in a study of radiotherapy plus CTLA-4 blockade in lung cancer (dated by TCRdb to the late 2010s). The receptor library was made with the immunoSEQ multiplex PCR assay. The clones in this table, taken by TCRdb from immuneACCESS, are in-frame only. Not every clone is retained; where verified, under half of the shortfall comes from an unresolved V gene, and the cause of the rest is unknown. The sample includes fewer than 65,000 clones, with about 83% observed a single time. The ten largest clonotypes hold 4% to 5% of the sample. Here the sequenced sample was peripheral blood, taken from a patient treated with radiotherapy plus ipilimumab. These receptor sequences come from a human donor with non-small cell lung cancer whose response to radiotherapy plus ipilimumab could not be evaluated.

The gene calls are TRBV28 and TRBJ1-1, with 7 bases that match TRBD1. CDR3 length equals 14 residues. The V gene end was trimmed by 3 bases and the J gene end by 1 base; junction bases not matched to a gene: 2. Germline values: CDR1 MDHEN, CDR2 SYDVKM. The CDR3, as DNA: TGTGCCAGCAGTTTTTACAGGGGGAACACTGAAGCTTTCTTT. It encodes CASSFYRGNTEAFF.

This chain uses TRBV19 with TRBJ1-5; 7 nucleotides agree with TRBD1. This CDR3 region has 16 residues. Germline CDR1 reads LNHDA; CDR2 reads SQIVND (reference sequence). V lost 7 bases, J lost 3 bases, and 12 bases stayed unmatched. Here the CDR3 DNA reads TGTGCCAGTACCCTTGACCGGGACAGAGTCAATCAGCCCCAGCATTTT. This gives the protein CASTLDRDRVNQPQHF.

The chain couples TRBV2 to TRBJ2-4; a weak D match, TRBD1 (5 bases). The CDR3 sequence is 15 residues long. Trimming pared 3 bases from V and 7 bases from J, leaving 16 bases between. The germline gives CDR1 SNHLY, CDR2 FYNNEI. The CDR3 bases are TGTGCCAGCAGTGAGGGCCAGGGCCCGAGGAACATTCAGTACTTC. Protein: CASSEGQGPRNIQYF. Full variable domain (missing parts from reference TRBV2 and TRBJ2-4): EPEVTQTPSHQVTQMGQEVILRCVPISNHLYFYWYRQILGQKVEFLVSFYNNEISEKSEIFDDQFSVERPDGSNFTLKIRSTKLEDSAMYFCASSEGQGPRNIQYFGAGTRLSVL.

J is TRBJ2-1 and V is TRBV5-4; 8 nucleotides match TRBD2. The CDR3 is made up of 15 amino acids. The germline V gene encodes CDR1 SGHNT and CDR2 YYREEE (reference sequence). The junction had 8 bases not matched to a gene; V was cut back by 3 bases and J by 6 bases. In DNA form, the CDR3 reads TGTGCCAGCAGCTCCTGGACTAGCTCAGTCAATGAGCAGTTCTTC. Translating it yields CASSSWTSSVNEQFF.

V and J are TRBV5-1 and TRBJ2-1; 8 bases align to TRBD1. The CDR3 is 13 residues long. The V gene end was trimmed by 7 bases and the J gene end by 4 bases; junction bases not matched to a gene: 4. Germline CDR1 SGHRS, CDR2 YFSETQ. The CDR3 region is CASGQGNYNEQFF. Here the CDR3 DNA reads TGCGCCAGCGGACAGGGTAATTACAATGAGCAGTTCTTC.

The chain uses TRBV12-5 and TRBJ1-2; D is uncertain. The CDR3 is 15 amino acids. Trimming took off 2 bases at V and 7 bases at J, with 17 bases between the two ends. Germline CDR1 and CDR2: LGHNT and FRNRAP. CDR3 sequence (DNA): TGTGCTAGTGGTTTGCTCCGAGGTAGGAGGTTTGGCTACACCTTC. It yields the protein CASGLLRGRRFGYTF.

This chain joins TRBV5-6 and TRBJ2-3; no definite D call. The CDR3 is 14 amino acids. Trimming took off 0 bases at V and 0 bases at J, with 5 bases between the two ends. CDR1 is SGHDT and CDR2 is YYEEEE in the germline V gene. The CDR3 reads CASSLAGSTDTQYF. The CDR3 bases are TGTGCCAGCAGCTTGGCCGGTAGCACAGATACGCAGTATTTT.

V usage is TRBV5-6 and J usage is TRBJ2-3; D perhaps matches TRBD1 (5 bases). This CDR3 comprises 15 residues. The ends were cut back, 4 bases at V and 2 bases at J, with 14 bases in the middle. The V gene's germline CDR1 is SGHDT and CDR2 YYEEEE. The CDR3 protein is CASSPRGGYTDTQYF. CDR3 in DNA: TGTGCCAGCAGCCCTAGGGGTGGGTACACAGATACGCAGTATTTT.

The chain combines TRBV27 with TRBJ2-7; 7 nucleotides line up with TRBD2. From germline, CDR1 is MNHEY and CDR2 SMNVEV (reference sequence). The CDR3 runs 16 residues. J gave up 5 bases and V 0 bases, and 10 bases lay outside the gene matches. The CDR3: CASSLSGTGGNDEQYF. The CDR3 DNA follows: TGTGCCAGCAGTTTATCGGGGACGGGGGGAAACGACGAGCAGTACTTC.

The chain joins TRBV18 to TRBJ2-7; perhaps TRBD1 as D (5 bases). The CDR3 sequence is 13 residues long. V lost 0 bases to trimming and J lost 5 bases, with 8 bases between them. Per germline, CDR1 KGHSH and CDR2 LQKENI. CDR3 DNA: TGTGCCAGCTCACCACCGTCCAGGGACGAGCAGTACTTC. Its protein is CASSPPSRDEQYF. Full variable domain (missing parts from reference TRBV18 and TRBJ2-7): NAGVMQNPRHLVRRRGQEARLRCSPMKGHSHVYWYRQLPEEGLKFMVYLQKENIIDESGMPKERFSAEFPKEGPSILRIQQVVRGDSAAYFCASSPPSRDEQYFGPGTRLTVT.

This chain links TRBV27 with TRBJ2-5, with 8 bases identical to TRBD1. The DNA end favors TRBJ2-7, so the J call may be wrong. Germline CDR1 and CDR2: MNHEY and SMNVEV (reference sequence). The CDR3 consists of 13 residues. The CDR3 sequence: CAIKDRDNYEQYF. The CDR3 nucleotides read TGTGCCATCAAGGACAGGGACAACTACGAGCAGTACTTC.

V is TRBV4-3 and J is TRBJ2-1, with D perhaps matching TRBD2 (5 bases). Germline V CDR1 and CDR2: LGHNA, YSLEER. The CDR3 totals 17 residues. Trimming left V 3 bases short and J 0 bases short, with 15 bases between. The CDR3 nucleotides read TGCGCCAGCAGCCAGAGGGTCCCCCGAAGCTCCTACAATGAGCAGTTCTTC. Its protein product is CASSQRVPRSSYNEQFF.

The V gene is TRBV7-9, the J gene TRBJ1-2; TRBD1 matches at 8 bases. CDR1 and CDR2 from the germline V gene are SEHNR and FQNEAQ (reference sequence). V gave up 4 bases and J gave up 4 bases; unmatched junction bases: 5. The CDR3 totals 14 residues. Written as DNA, the CDR3 is TGTGCCAGCAGCTCAACCGGACAGGGCTATGGCTACACCTTC. Its protein is CASSSTGQGYGYTF.

This sequence joins TRBV6-6 and TRBJ1-1; perhaps TRBD1 as D (5 bases). The CDR3 extends over 16 amino acids. Germline loops: CDR1 MNHNY, CDR2 SVGAGI (reference sequence). V was pared by 2 bases and J by 3 bases, with 16 bases between. This CDR3 reads CASSYQQGRGDTEAFF. The CDR3 coding sequence is TGTGCCAGCAGTTACCAGCAGGGTCGAGGCGACACTGAAGCTTTCTTT.

The J gene is TRBJ2-1, the V gene TRBV2; 7 nucleotides match TRBD2. V trimming: 2 bases; J trimming: 3 bases; junction bases outside the gene matches: 4. Germline CDR1 and CDR2: SNHLY and FYNNEI. The length of the CDR3 is 15 residues. The CDR3 protein is CASSEYQRGYNEQFF. In nucleotides, the CDR3 is TGTGCCAGCAGTGAATACCAGCGGGGCTACAATGAGCAGTTCTTC. Together with reference TRBV2 and TRBJ2-1, the CDR3 gives the full variable domain: EPEVTQTPSHQVTQMGQEVILRCVPISNHLYFYWYRQILGQKVEFLVSFYNNEISEKSEIFDDQFSVERPDGSNFTLKIRSTKLEDSAMYFCASSEYQRGYNEQFFGPGTRLTVL.

The chain uses TRBV6-5 and TRBJ2-5, with TRBD1 as a possible D gene (6 bases). Deletions cut 0 bases from V and 2 bases from J, with 13 bases between. Per the germline V gene, CDR1 is MNHEY and CDR2 is SVGAGI. There are 16 residues in the CDR3. CDR3 sequence (DNA): TGTGCCAGCAGTTACTCGCGTACGACAGGACAAGAGACCCAGTACTTC. Translated: CASSYSRTTGQETQYF.

The genes are TRBV4-2 and TRBJ2-3; weak D call: TRBD2 (6 bases). This CDR3 contains 18 residues. Trimming shortened V by 0 bases and J by 1 base, and 17 bases separated the two germline ends. Germline-derived CDR1 and CDR2 are LGHNA and YNFKEQ. The CDR3 bases are TGTGCCAGCAGCCAAGATAGACCTAGCGAGACACGCACAGATACGCAGTATTTT. Its translation is CASSQDRPSETRTDTQYF.

The chain links TRBV6-1 to TRBJ2-5; TRBD1 agrees at 8 bases. The CDR3 is 15 amino acids. In germline, CDR1 is MNHNS, CDR2 SASEGT. Trimming removed 9 bases from V and 3 bases from J; junction bases left unmatched: 12. The CDR3 sequence is CASKRDRLAEETQYF. In nucleotides, the CDR3 is TGTGCCAGTAAAAGGGACAGGCTAGCAGAAGAGACCCAGTACTTC.

This chain joins TRBV11-1 and TRBJ2-2; 8 nucleotides match TRBD1. The CDR3 loop spans 16 amino acids. The V and J ends lost 1 base and 7 bases, in that order; junction bases with no gene match: 8. Germline values: CDR1 SGHAT, CDR2 FQDESV (reference sequence). CDR3 DNA: TGTGCCAGCAGCTTAGGGACAGGGAAAGTCAGCGGGGAGCTGTTTTTT. Amino acids: CASSLGTGKVSGELFF. The whole variable domain, filled in from reference TRBV11-1 and TRBJ2-2, reads EAEVAQSPRYKITEKSQAVAFWCDPISGHATLYWYRQILGQGPELLVQFQDESVVDDSQLPKDRFSAERLKGVDSTLKIQPAELGDSAMYLCASSLGTGKVSGELFFGEGSRLTVL.

The chain recombines TRBV4-2 with TRBJ1-5; the match to TRBD1 covers 11 bases. The CDR3 covers 18 residues. The germline CDR1 and CDR2 sequences are LGHNA and YNFKEQ. Trimming cost V 1 base and J 7 bases; bases outside gene matches: 12. CDR3 sequence: CASSQGVVDRGREQPQHF. In nucleotides, the CDR3 is TGTGCCAGCAGCCAAGGGGTGGTGGACAGGGGGCGAGAACAGCCCCAGCATTTT.

The V and J genes are TRBV15 and TRBJ2-5, with 8 bases that match TRBD1. The CDR3 runs 15 residues. Germline V gene sequence: CDR1 LNHNV, CDR2 YYDKDF (reference sequence). The trim removed 1 base at V and 2 bases at J, leaving 3 bases unmatched. The DNA of the CDR3 is TGTGCCACCAGCAGAGCAGGGGGCAATCAAGAGACCCAGTACTTC. Translated: CATSRAGGNQETQYF.

V is TRBV11-3 and J is TRBJ2-2, with a weak D call TRBD1 (6 bases). Trimming took off 5 bases at V and 7 bases at J, with 14 bases between the two ends. Germline CDR1 reads SGHNT; CDR2 reads YENEEA. This CDR3 has 14 amino acids. The CDR3 loop is CASSGHRDLGELFF. In DNA, the CDR3 is TGTGCCAGCAGCGGCCACAGGGATCTCGGGGAGCTGTTTTTT.

The chain is built from TRBV7-8 and TRBJ2-1, with D maybe TRBD2 (6 bases). Germline CDR1 reads SGHVS; CDR2 reads FQNEAQ. The CDR3 has 17 residues. The V end was cut by 4 bases, the J end by 4 bases, with 20 bases between. The CDR3 here is CASSSGGRGNRYNEQFF. The DNA for the CDR3 is TGTGCCAGCAGCTCCGGGGGTCGCGGTAACCGGTACAATGAGCAGTTCTTC.

In this sample, this clone turned up once. This CDR3 is CASSPEGWAGNSNQPQHF. DNA for the CDR3: TGTGCCAGCAGTCCGGAGGGGTGGGCAGGGAATAGCAATCAGCCCCAGCATTTT. The V and J genes are TRBV28 and TRBJ1-5; tentative D call: TRBD1 (5 bases). V lost 5 bases and J 0 bases, leaving 20 bases between the germline ends. This CDR3 is built from 18 residues. Germline V gives CDR1 MDHEN, CDR2 SYDVKM.

This clone was seen a handful of times. The rearrangement links TRBV4-3 to TRBJ1-5; the D is unclear. Trimming removed 0 bases from V and 8 bases from J, with 17 bases in between. CDR1 LGHNA and CDR2 YSLEER come from the germline V gene. The CDR3 contains 16 residues. CDR3 DNA sequence: TGCGCCAGCAGCCAAGATATTAGAACGGCGAGGGAGCCCCAGCATTTT. Amino acids: CASSQDIRTAREPQHF.

The chain has TRBV5-4 and TRBJ1-1; 8 nucleotides align to TRBD1. This CDR3 is built from 16 residues. CDR1 SGHNT and CDR2 YYREEE come from the germline V gene (reference sequence). Losses at the gene ends were 4 bases for V and 2 bases for J; bases not matched to a gene: 10. CDR3 loop: CASSRADRGPNTEAFF. In nucleotides, the CDR3 is TGTGCCAGCAGCCGGGCTGACAGGGGTCCTAACACTGAAGCTTTCTTT.

In nucleotides, the CDR3 is TGTGCCAGCAGCTTACACAAGAACACTGAAGCTTTCTTT. Protein sequence: CASSLHKNTEAFF. The chain carries TRBV7-3 and TRBJ1-1; the D is unclear. V lost 2 bases, J lost 1 base, and 5 bases lay in between. CDR1 and CDR2 from the germline V gene are SGHTA and FQGTGA. There are 13 residues in the CDR3.

The chain links TRBV28 to TRBJ2-7; 12 positions agree with TRBD2. Germline V gene lookup returns CDR1 MDHEN and CDR2 SYDVKM. CDR3 length: 17 amino acids. The V segment lost 2 bases and the J segment 1 base; nucleotides outside the gene matches: 6. CDR3 sequence reads: CASSLRLAGVLSYEQYF. Written as DNA, the CDR3 is TGTGCCAGCAGTTTAAGACTAGCGGGAGTGCTGTCCTACGAGCAGTACTTC.

The V gene is TRBV28, the J gene TRBJ1-2; TRBD1 is a possible D gene (5 bases). V was cut by 4 bases and J by 2 bases, with 14 bases left in between. The CDR3 runs to 15 residues. Germline V CDR1 and CDR2: MDHEN, SYDVKM. The CDR3 bases are TGTGCCAGCAGTTCACCCGCGACAGCAAACTATGGCTACACCTTC. It codes for CASSSPATANYGYTF.

V usage is TRBV4-3 and J usage is TRBJ1-4; TRBD1 might be the D (6 bases). V dropped 4 bases and J dropped 4 bases, with 16 bases sitting between them. The CDR3 covers 16 residues. Per the germline V gene, CDR1 is LGHNA and CDR2 is YSLEER. CDR3: CASSPADRSYNEKLFF. CDR3 bases: TGCGCCAGCAGCCCGGCCGACAGGTCGTATAATGAAAAACTGTTTTTT.

This clone was counted between two and nine times. This specimen includes other DNA sequences encoding the same CDR3. V and J are TRBV30 and TRBJ2-1, with 10 bases that match TRBD2. The CDR3 extends over 15 amino acids. Germline values: CDR1 GTSNPN, CDR2 SVGIG (reference sequence). Losses at the gene ends were 5 bases for V and 1 base for J; bases not matched to a gene: 5. The CDR3 reads CAWSRLAGSYNEQFF. In nucleotides, the CDR3 is TGTGCCTGGTCCAGACTAGCGGGTTCCTACAATGAGCAGTTCTTC.

The chain is built from TRBV9 and TRBJ2-2; perhaps TRBD1 as D (5 bases). Germline CDR1 reads SGDLS; CDR2 reads YYNGEE. The V end lost 0 bases, the J end lost 1 base, and 7 bases lay between the germline ends. This CDR3 spans 15 amino acids. As DNA, the CDR3 is TGTGCCAGCAGCGTAGCCAGGGTGAACACCGGGGAGCTGTTTTTT. Protein product: CASSVARVNTGELFF.